This TCR beta chain derives from a study of T cell changes during pregnancy in multiple sclerosis. The length of the CDR3 is 14 residues. V gave up 8 bases and J gave up 4 bases, with 18 bases separating them. CDR1 and CDR2 (germline): MDHEN, SYDVKM. Sequenced by immunoSEQ multiplex PCR; TCRdb stores in-frame clones only, minus some. The table records about 39,000 clones, less than 95% of them present only once. This sample comprised CD4+ T cells from peripheral blood mononuclear cells, obtained in the first trimester of pregnancy. The V call is TRBV28, the J call TRBJ2-7; the D gene is possibly TRBD2 (7 bases). The source of this sequence is a female donor in good health, enrolled as a control in a pregnancy study. The CDR3 nucleotides are TGTGCCAGCCTCGGGTCGGGGGGCGTGTACGAGCAGTACTTC. Residues: CASLGSGGVYEQYF.